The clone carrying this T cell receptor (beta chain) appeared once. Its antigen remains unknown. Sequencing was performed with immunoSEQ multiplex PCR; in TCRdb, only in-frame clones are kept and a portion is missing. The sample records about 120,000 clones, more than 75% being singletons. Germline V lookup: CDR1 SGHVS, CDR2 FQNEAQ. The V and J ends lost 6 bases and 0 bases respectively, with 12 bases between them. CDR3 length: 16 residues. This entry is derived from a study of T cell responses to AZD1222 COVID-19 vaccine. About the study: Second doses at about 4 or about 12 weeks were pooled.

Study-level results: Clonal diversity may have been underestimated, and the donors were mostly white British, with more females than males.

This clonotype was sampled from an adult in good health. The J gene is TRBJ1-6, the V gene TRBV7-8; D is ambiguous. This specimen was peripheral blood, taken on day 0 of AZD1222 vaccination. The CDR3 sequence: CASSYVMGSYNSPLHF. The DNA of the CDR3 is TGTGCCAGCAGTTACGTTATGGGCTCCTATAATTCACCCCTCCACTTT.